This T cell receptor (beta chain) originates from a study of cytomegalovirus exposure and HLA in healthy donors. Overall study findings and caveats: In the analysis, some V segments, TRBV6-2 and TRBV6-3 included, were excluded as indistinguishable.

Comments on this clone: The antigen remains unidentified.

Researchers ran the PCR with 60 Vbeta and 13 Jbeta primers. The repertoire was sequenced with immunoSEQ multiplex PCR; TCRdb's copy has only in-frame clones and lacks some. This table holds about 160,000 clones, roughly 80% found once. Germline loops: CDR1 SGHAT, CDR2 FQNNGV. The germline V and J ends were trimmed by 5 bases and 5 bases, with 18 bases remaining between them. This CDR3 comprises 15 residues. The rearrangement uses TRBV11-2 and TRBJ2-5; a weak D match, TRBD2 (5 bases). This receptor was obtained from a man between 25 and 39 years old in good health and CMV-seronegative. Material for sequencing was PBMCs. In nucleotides, the CDR3 is TGTGCCAGCAGCCTAGTCCCTAGAAGAGGGGAGACCCAGTACTTC. Protein product: CASSLVPRRGETQYF.